The entry that follows covers one TCR beta chain sequence. Its antigen is still unknown. Base qualities are not recorded, but no much larger clone differs from it by a single base. The germline V gene (reference sequence) specifies GTSNPN as CDR1 and SVGIG as CDR2. Relative to germline, V is 3 bases shorter and J is 3 bases shorter, with 15 bases between their ends. The CDR3 measures 16 amino acids from cysteine to phenylalanine. Only the CDR3 DNA stays, 48 bases, in frame from base 1. This entry belongs to a study of OX40 agonist ivuxolimab in advanced cancers. Notes on the research overall: Ivuxolimab was a fully human IgG2 agonistic monoclonal antibody targeting the costimulatory receptor OX40 (CD134). Intravenous ivuxolimab was administered to patients every 2 weeks at six dose levels: 0.01, 0.1, 0.3, 1.5, 3 and 10 mg/kg. Of the 50 or so patients in dose escalation, around 20 had hepatocellular carcinoma, roughly 15 had melanoma, 9 had renal cell carcinoma and 9 had head and neck cancer. In the dose-escalation cohort, roughly four fifths of patients were male, and the mean age was approximately 60 years, with a range of about 23 to 90. Patients were allowed to have had prior anti-PD-1, anti-PD-L1 or anti-CTLA-4 therapy, and around 43% of the dose-escalation patients had been treated with checkpoint inhibitors. Three dose-escalation patients achieved partial responses, one with hepatocellular carcinoma and two with cutaneous melanoma. Peripheral TCRbeta sequencing was intended to test whether TCR sequence diversity was altered and clonal T-cell expansion was caused by ivuxolimab. The paper covers the monotherapy dose-escalation part of the phase I ivuxolimab trial, which included N ≈ 54 patients. General conclusions and limits of the study: Antigen specificity was not determined for the clonally expanded peripheral T cells. At doses from 0.1 to 3.0 mg/kg, clonal expansion was seen in both CD4+ and CD8+ blood T cells between baseline and week 6. Low levels of normalized T-cell clonal expansion were also seen in some nonresponding patients. On average, CD8+ T cells showed more expanded clones than CD4+ T cells after ivuxolimab. In the 0.1-3.0 mg/kg groups, partial responders were among the patients with the lowest normalized peripheral clonal expansion, particularly in CD8+ T cells.

The trial excluded patients who had a history of autoimmune disease or who were on systemic immunosuppression. Peripheral blood for TCR sequencing was collected from all dose cohorts at baseline, on cycle 4 day 1, and on cycle 7 day 1. Samples came from an open-label, multicenter, first-in-human phase I dose-escalation trial of ivuxolimab. Adults with locally advanced or metastatic melanoma, renal cell, hepatocellular, or head and neck squamous cell carcinoma were enrolled in the trial. Before TCR sequencing, CD4+ T cells and CD8+ T cells from peripheral blood were sorted into separate populations. Genomic DNA was extracted from sorted cells for sequencing of the TCRbeta CDR3 region. The immunoSEQ Assay was used to sequence the TCRbeta CDR3 regions. The immuneACCESS repertoire file appears here via TCRdb, limited to in-frame rearrangements. These files lack a portion of the clones; in checked studies, under half of the deficit traces to unresolved V genes, and the cause of the others is not known. For this sample the table gives under 85,000 clones, of which about 87% were detected only once. The ten largest clones add up to more than 0.45% of the sample.

The sample in question was CD4+ or CD8+ T cells sorted from blood, obtained in a trial of the OX40 agonist ivuxolimab. In this chain, TRBV30 is recombined with TRBJ2-6; the D call is possibly TRBD1 or TRBD2, each sharing 6 bases. The clonotype was recovered from an adult with an advanced solid tumor such as melanoma, head and neck, liver or kidney cancer. The DNA sequence is TGTGCCTGGAGGGTCTGGGGGGCGGTTGGGGCCAACGTCCTGACTTTC. Its product reads: CAWRVWGAVGANVLTF.